Sequencing of this T cell receptor (beta chain) was carried out in a study of regulatory T cells in long-lasting Graves disease. Findings of the study overall: Having only a small sample size may have limited accuracy.

Both iRepertoire HTBI primers and Arm-PCR of CDR3 regions were used to build the TCR beta libraries. TCRdb itself ran the multiplex PCR reads through MiXCR, one entry per CDR3 protein. There are fewer than 350,000 distinct CDR3 sequences in the sample; 18% occur only once, and less than 45% lies in the top ten. CDR3 size: 14 residues. The V segment lost 7 bases and the J segment 9 bases; nucleotides outside the gene matches: 9. Per the germline V gene, CDR1 is MNHEY and CDR2 is SVGEGT. Noted time point: newly diagnosed GD, antithyroid drugs for less than 3 months. RNA isolated from PBMCs was used to make the TCR library. This clonotype occurred many times. Its matching antigen is unknown.

The chain has TRBV6-2 or TRBV6-3 and TRBJ2-1; 10 bases fit TRBD2. The source was peripheral blood mononuclear cells (PBMCs), collected at new diagnosis, from a patient treated with antithyroid drugs. The receptor comes from a female donor with Graves disease. The CDR3 sequence: CASTAGLASPEQFF. CDR3 nucleotides: TGTGCCAGCACTGCGGGACTAGCGTCCCCTGAGCAGTTCTTC.